What follows are 18 T cell receptor beta chains derived from one specimen sequenced in a study of blood T cell repertoires in COVID-19. TCRdb's table, derived via immunoSEQ multiplex PCR, lists solely in-frame clones and lacks some. Of approximately 100,000 clones in the sample, approximately 90% were seen once. The sample consisted of peripheral blood. The receptors here all came from a woman of 80 years or more with acute or convalescent COVID-19.

This sequence joins TRBV19 and TRBJ2-2; 7 nucleotides agree with TRBD1. This CDR3 contains 16 residues. The ends lost 7 bases at V and 5 bases at J; junction bases unmatched: 13. Germline CDR1 LNHDA, CDR2 SQIVND (reference sequence). The CDR3 sequence: CASKIANRGETGELFF. In DNA form, the CDR3 reads TGTGCCAGTAAAATAGCGAACAGGGGAGAAACCGGGGAGCTGTTTTTT. Looking up the rest from reference TRBV19 and TRBJ2-2 gives the full variable domain: DGGITQSPKYLFRKEGQNVTLSCEQNLNHDAMYWYRQDPGQGLRLIYYSQIVNDFQKGDIAEGYSVSREKKESFPLTVTSAQKNPTAFYLCASKIANRGETGELFFGEGSRLTVL.

The chain joins TRBV27 to TRBJ1-2; the match to TRBD1 covers 7 bases. This CDR3 is 12 amino acids long. Trimming at V came to 7 bases and at J to 7 bases, leaving 6 bases not matched to a gene. Per the germline V gene, CDR1 is MNHEY and CDR2 is SMNVEV (reference sequence). The CDR3 region is CASIRGQGGYTF. The CDR3 nucleotides read TGTGCCAGCATTAGGGGGCAGGGTGGCTACACCTTC.

The V and J genes are TRBV5-6 and TRBJ1-1; D gene ambiguous. V was trimmed by 4 bases and J by 4 bases, leaving 14 bases between them. Germline lookup yields CDR1 SGHDT and CDR2 YYEEEE. The CDR3 spans 14 residues. The CDR3 region is CASSQLGRATEAFF. CDR3 sequence (DNA): TGTGCCAGCAGCCAGCTAGGGAGGGCCACTGAAGCTTTCTTT.

J is TRBJ1-6 and V is TRBV10-3; D is uncertain. The CDR3 has 14 residues. Trimming shortened V by 1 base and J by 5 bases, and 6 bases separated the two germline ends. The V gene's germline CDR1 is ENHRY and CDR2 SYGVKD. The CDR3 DNA follows: TGTGCCATCAGTGAGTGGTCAGATAATTCACCCCTCCACTTT. It encodes CAISEWSDNSPLHF.

The chain carries TRBV5-1 and TRBJ2-7; 7 bases align to TRBD2. Germline V lookup: CDR1 SGHRS, CDR2 YFSETQ. V shed 2 bases, J shed 0 bases, and the junction held 2 bases outside the gene matches. The CDR3 has 14 residues. The CDR3 DNA reads as TGCGCCAGCAGCTTCGGGGGGACCTCCTACGAGCAGTACTTC. It yields the protein CASSFGGTSYEQYF.

This clone was counted once. The chain combines TRBV6-2 or TRBV6-3 with TRBJ2-5; the D gene is possibly TRBD1 (6 bases). The length of the CDR3 is 15 residues. Trimming pared 2 bases from V and 2 bases from J, leaving 12 bases between. Germline CDR1 is MNHEY and CDR2 is SVGEGT. CDR3 protein: CASSYGVGQQETQYF. The CDR3 DNA follows: TGTGCCAGCAGTTACGGCGTCGGACAGCAAGAGACCCAGTACTTC.

This clone showed up just once. The chain carries TRBV2 and TRBJ1-5; D is unclear. V dropped 3 bases and J dropped 0 bases, with 18 bases sitting between them. CDR3 length: 18 residues. Per the germline V gene, CDR1 is SNHLY and CDR2 is FYNNEI. The CDR3 here is CASSDYAGIKYSNQPQHF. CDR3 DNA: TGTGCCAGCAGTGATTATGCGGGGATCAAATATAGCAATCAGCCCCAGCATTTT.

The chain employs TRBV28 and TRBJ1-2; tentative D call: TRBD1 (5 bases). The CDR3 is 14 amino acids. V was clipped by 6 bases and J by 4 bases, with 15 bases between them. The germline V gene encodes CDR1 MDHEN and CDR2 SYDVKM. In DNA, the CDR3 is TGTGCCAGCAGCCCCGGGGGGGAGGGCTATGGCTACACCTTC. Translation: CASSPGGEGYGYTF.

The chain carries TRBV5-6 and TRBJ1-1; D uncertain. This CDR3 contains 16 residues. Germline V gene sequence: CDR1 SGHDT, CDR2 YYEEEE. Trimming cost V 2 bases and J 3 bases, with 17 bases left between them. CDR3 nucleotides: TGTGCCAGCAGCTTTGGTTTTACACAAGAGGACACTGAAGCTTTCTTT. Amino acid sequence: CASSFGFTQEDTEAFF.

V and J are TRBV2 and TRBJ2-2; D uncertain. The CDR3 loop spans 15 amino acids. The germline V gene encodes CDR1 SNHLY and CDR2 FYNNEI. The V and J ends lost 6 bases and 0 bases respectively, with 11 bases between them. Here the CDR3 reads CASRTSGANTGELFF. CDR3 nucleotide sequence: TGTGCCAGCAGGACCTCGGGTGCGAACACCGGGGAGCTGTTTTTT.

The V gene is TRBV27, the J gene TRBJ1-2; D unclear. CDR3 length: 16 residues. The V gene's germline CDR1 is MNHEY and CDR2 SMNVEV (reference sequence). V was clipped by 5 bases and J by 6 bases, with 22 bases between them. For the CDR3, the DNA is TGTGCCAGCAGTCAGAGGGCAGGAAACTATGTGGATGGCTACACCTTC. It yields the protein CASSQRAGNYVDGYTF.

This chain links TRBV6-6 with TRBJ2-7; 10 bases match TRBD1. The V gene's germline CDR1 is MNHNY and CDR2 SVGAGI (reference sequence). The CDR3 runs to 15 residues. The V gene end was trimmed by 6 bases and the J gene end by 1 base; junction bases not matched to a gene: 6. The CDR3 sequence is CASRQGQGGSYEQYF. Written as DNA, the CDR3 is TGTGCCAGCAGGCAAGGACAGGGGGGGTCCTACGAGCAGTACTTC.

CDR3 amino acids: CGQGAGNTIYF. CDR3 sequence (DNA): TGCGGCCAGGGGGCTGGAAACACCATATATTTT. The chain combines TRBV21-1 with TRBJ1-3; TRBD1 was called by the table and not checked on the DNA. TRBV21-1 is deemed a pseudogene. CDR3 size: 11 residues.

For this clone: The germline gene is not matched at one end of the junction; a read error may be the cause. The chain has TRBV7-9 and TRBJ1-2; D may be TRBD1 (5 bases). Germline CDR1 reads SEHNR; CDR2 reads FQNEAQ (reference sequence). The CDR3 runs to 10 residues. Here the CDR3 reads CASTGHGVLF. In DNA form, the CDR3 reads TGTGCCAGCACCGGACACGGAGTCTTATTC.

The V gene is TRBV4-1, the J gene TRBJ2-1, with 9 bases fitting TRBD2. In germline, CDR1 is MGHRA, CDR2 YSYEKL. V shed 1 base and J 6 bases; nucleotides not matched to a gene: 7. The CDR3 covers 16 residues. Here the CDR3 reads CASSQGGLAGINEQFF. CDR3 bases: TGCGCCAGCAGCCAAGGGGGGCTAGCGGGGATCAATGAGCAGTTCTTC.

The chain combines TRBV18 with TRBJ2-7; TRBD2 agrees at 8 bases. The CDR3 sequence is 14 residues long. The V gene end was trimmed by 0 bases and the J gene end by 4 bases; junction bases not matched to a gene: 2. Looked up from germline, CDR1 is KGHSH and CDR2 is LQKENI. The CDR3: CASSPPGLVYEQYF. The CDR3 DNA follows: TGTGCCAGCTCACCACCGGGACTAGTTTACGAGCAGTACTTC. The full variable domain, completed using reference TRBV18 and TRBJ2-7, is NAGVMQNPRHLVRRRGQEARLRCSPMKGHSHVYWYRQLPEEGLKFMVYLQKENIIDESGMPKERFSAEFPKEGPSILRIQQVVRGDSAAYFCASSPPGLVYEQYFGPGTRLTVT.

The V gene is TRBV5-4, the J gene TRBJ2-2; 11 bases are shared with TRBD2. The trim removed 9 bases at V and 5 bases at J, leaving 9 bases unmatched. The germline V gene has CDR1 SGHNT and CDR2 YYREEE (reference sequence). This CDR3 is 15 amino acids long. This CDR3 reads CATTSGGTSTGELFF. CDR3 sequence (DNA): TGTGCCACCACTAGCGGGGGCACCTCTACCGGGGAGCTGTTTTTT.

This clone was detected only once. J is TRBJ1-2 and V is TRBV7-9, with TRBD1 matching 7 bases. The V and J ends lost 4 bases and 5 bases, in that order; junction bases with no gene match: 13. Germline V gives CDR1 SEHNR, CDR2 FQNEAQ (reference sequence). CDR3 length equals 16 residues. The CDR3: CASSSTGKITLYGYTF. The CDR3 bases are TGTGCCAGCAGCTCGACAGGGAAGATAACCCTATATGGCTACACCTTC.